The 6 T cell receptor beta chains in this list originate from one sample, sequenced in a study of regulatory T cells in long-lasting Graves disease. In building TCR beta libraries, iRepertoire HTBI primers were used together with Arm-PCR of CDR3 regions. TCRdb re-analysed the multiplex PCR reads in MiXCR, keeping a single row per CDR3 protein. The data hold roughly 500,000 distinct CDR3 sequences, with around 13% observed a single time. This sample's time point: newly diagnosed GD, antithyroid drugs for less than 3 months. Generation of the TCR library employed RNA extracted from PBMCs. This sample also belongs to another study, concerning T cells in Graves' hyperthyroidism and ophthalmopathy.

The starting material was peripheral blood mononuclear cells (PBMCs), obtained at new diagnosis, from a patient treated with antithyroid drugs. The receptors stem from a woman between 45 and 65 years old with Graves disease.

This clonotype was recorded a few times. The chain employs TRBV29-1 and TRBJ1-1; D unclear. The CDR3 covers 14 residues. The germline V and J ends were trimmed by 7 bases and 0 bases, with 15 bases remaining between them. Germline CDR1 and CDR2: SQVTM and ANQGSEA. Here the CDR3 DNA reads TGCAGCGGCGGGAGGGTAAGGATGAACACTGAAGCTTTCTTT. Protein: CSGGRVRMNTEAFF.

This chain uses TRBV7-9 with TRBJ2-7; 9 bases map to TRBD2. The CDR3 has 18 amino acids. V shed 2 bases, J shed 6 bases, and the junction held 17 bases outside the gene matches. Looked up from germline, CDR1 is SEHNR and CDR2 is FQNEAQ (reference sequence). The CDR3 reads CASSLKLGGATSGSEQYF. CDR3 coding DNA: TGTGCCAGCAGCTTAAAGCTAGGGGGCGCGACTAGCGGATCCGAGCAGTACTTC.

The V gene is TRBV5-5, the J gene TRBJ2-5, with D unresolved. CDR1 is SGHKS, CDR2 YYEKEE, per germline (reference sequence). Trimming removed 3 bases from V and 2 bases from J, with 14 bases in between. The CDR3 runs to 15 residues. This CDR3 reads CASSSVGAIQETQYF. The DNA of the CDR3 is TGTGCCAGCAGCTCCGTCGGCGCCATTCAAGAGACCCAGTACTTC.

Many counts were recorded for this clonotype. The rearrangement links TRBV28 to TRBJ2-7; D may be TRBD1 (5 bases). V was trimmed by 7 bases and J by 0 bases, leaving 16 bases between them. Germline V gene lookup returns CDR1 MDHEN and CDR2 SYDVKM. This CDR3 contains 15 residues. In DNA, the CDR3 is TGTGCCAGCATGCCCGCTCAAACAGGCTCCTACGAGCAGTACTTC. It yields the protein CASMPAQTGSYEQYF. The full variable domain, rest sourced from reference TRBV28 and TRBJ2-7, is DVKVTQSSRYLVKRTGEKVFLECVQDMDHENMFWYRQDPGLGLRLIYFSYDVKMKEKGDIPEGYSVSREKKERFSLILESASTNQTSMYLCASMPAQTGSYEQYFGPGTRLTVT.

This chain joins TRBV6-2 or TRBV6-3 and TRBJ2-2; D is uncertain. CDR1 and CDR2 from the germline V gene are MNHEY and SVGEGT. This CDR3 has 12 amino acids. V gave up 1 base and J gave up 8 bases, with 5 bases separating them. The CDR3 protein is CASSYFAGELFF. The CDR3 DNA sequence: TGTGCCAGCAGTTACTTTGCTGGGGAGCTGTTTTTT.

This clonotype has ten or more counts. This sequence joins TRBV6-1 and TRBJ1-6; 11 bases are a match to TRBD1. The V and J ends lost 6 bases and 6 bases, in that order; junction bases with no gene match: 4. Germline V CDR1 and CDR2: MNHNS, SASEGT. This CDR3 comprises 15 residues. This chain's CDR3 is CASRPGTGGNSPLHF. CDR3 sequence (DNA): TGTGCCAGCAGACCCGGGACAGGGGGTAATTCACCCCTCCACTTT.